The 22 T cell receptor beta chains below come from one sample, sequenced in a study of OX40 agonist ivuxolimab in advanced cancers. Measured with immunoSEQ multiplex PCR; TCRdb has only the in-frame clones, and not every one. The sample includes some 67,000 clones, approximately 80% of them seen just once. Sample: CD4+ or CD8+ T cells sorted from blood, taken in a trial of the OX40 agonist ivuxolimab. These receptors originate from an adult with an advanced solid tumor such as melanoma, head and neck, liver or kidney cancer.

The CDR3 bases are TGTGCCAGCAGTTTGGACCCAGCTAGCACAGATACGCAGTATTTT. It encodes CASSLDPASTDTQYF. This chain connects TRBV6-1 to TRBJ2-3; D gene unclear. Per germline, CDR1 MNHNS and CDR2 SASEGT. The V and J ends lost 5 bases and 0 bases respectively, with 12 bases between them. The CDR3 sequence is 15 residues long.

This clone has more than one count but fewer than ten. The rearrangement uses TRBV7-8 and TRBJ1-1, with TRBD1 matching 7 bases. Germline CDR1 and CDR2: SGHVS and FQNEAQ. Trimming removed 6 bases from V and 0 bases from J; junction bases left unmatched: 4. The CDR3 loop spans 14 amino acids. For the CDR3, the DNA is TGTGCCAGCAGGCAGGGGGGGCTGAACACTGAAGCTTTCTTT. Translation: CASRQGGLNTEAFF.

The chain links TRBV5-1 to TRBJ2-3; 7 positions match TRBD2. The trim removed 4 bases at V and 3 bases at J, leaving 11 bases unmatched. The CDR3 contains 16 residues. The germline V gene encodes CDR1 SGHRS and CDR2 YFSETQ. The CDR3 sequence is CASSLGRGVGTDTQYF. CDR3 nucleotide sequence: TGCGCCAGCAGCCTGGGTCGGGGGGTTGGAACAGATACGCAGTATTTT.

The V and J genes are TRBV7-2 and TRBJ2-1, with a tentative D call TRBD2 (6 bases). The CDR3 spans 12 residues. Looked up from germline, CDR1 is SGHTA and CDR2 is FQGNSA. Between the trimmed V and J ends, which lost 3 bases and 10 bases, there was a span of 10 bases. The CDR3 DNA follows: TGTGCCAGCAGCTTTACTAGCTGGGAGCAGTTCTTC. Its translation is CASSFTSWEQFF.

V usage is TRBV5-1 and J usage is TRBJ1-3; no clear D gene. The CDR3 extends over 14 amino acids. Per germline, CDR1 SGHRS and CDR2 YFSETQ. The germline V and J ends were trimmed by 4 bases and 2 bases, with 10 bases remaining between them. The CDR3 DNA follows: TGCGCCAGCAGCCCCGGGGAGGCTGGAAACACCATATATTTT. Amino acids: CASSPGEAGNTIYF.

The chain combines TRBV18 with TRBJ2-1; 15 bases are a match to TRBD2. V lost 6 bases, J lost 8 bases, and 11 bases stayed unmatched. This CDR3 region has 17 residues. Germline CDR1 is KGHSH and CDR2 is LQKENI. The CDR3 reads CASSPKGTSGRPDEQFF. The CDR3 DNA reads as TGTGCCAGCTCTCCTAAAGGGACTAGCGGGAGGCCGGATGAGCAGTTCTTC.

This clone was recorded only once. The gene calls are TRBV5-8 and TRBJ2-7; D not certain. Germline lookup yields CDR1 SGHTS and CDR2 YDEGEE. Deletions cut 1 base from V and 3 bases from J, with 11 bases between. The CDR3 spans 14 residues. The CDR3 DNA reads as TGTGCCAGCAGCTTGTGGGGTAGTCTCTACGAGCAGTACGTC. This codes for CASSLWGSLYEQYV.

The CDR3 sequence: CASSQPGYNEQFF. Written as DNA, the CDR3 is TGTGCCAGCAGCCAACCAGGGTACAATGAGCAGTTCTTC. This chain joins TRBV4-2 and TRBJ2-1; weak D call: TRBD1 (5 bases). Trimming took 2 bases from V and 4 from J, leaving 6 bases between them. The CDR3 loop spans 13 amino acids. Germline CDR1 is LGHNA and CDR2 is YNFKEQ.

This rearrangement joins TRBV4-1 to TRBJ2-7; weak D call: TRBD2 (6 bases). In germline, CDR1 is MGHRA, CDR2 YSYEKL. Trimming left V 6 bases short and J 3 bases short, with 15 bases between. This CDR3 has 14 residues. The CDR3 is CASSLEGGVYEQYV. The CDR3 DNA reads TGCGCCAGCAGTCTTGAGGGCGGGGTCTACGAGCAGTACGTC.

The rearrangement uses TRBV21-1 and TRBJ1-3; TRBD1, the D gene given by the table, was not confirmed from the DNA. TRBV21-1 is flagged as a pseudogene. CDR3 length: 13 residues. The CDR3 bases are TGTGCCAGCAAACAGTACGGTGGAAACACCATATATTTT. Amino acids: CASKQYGGNTIYF.

The gene calls are TRBV27 and TRBJ1-2; D might be TRBD1 (5 bases). Germline V gene data show CDR1 as MNHEY and CDR2 as SMNVEV (reference sequence). Trimming took 6 bases from V and 4 from J, leaving 12 bases between them. CDR3 length equals 13 residues. This CDR3 is CASSYGTAYGYTF. The DNA of the CDR3 is TGTGCCAGCAGCTATGGGACGGCCTATGGCTACACCTTC.

This clone was detected once. The chain joins TRBV7-3 to TRBJ1-1; tentatively, D is TRBD1 (6 bases). The CDR3 spans 14 residues. Germline lookup yields CDR1 SGHTA and CDR2 FQGTGA. The V end was cut by 3 bases, the J end by 3 bases, with 11 bases between. This CDR3 is CASSFEGGHTEAFF. CDR3 nucleotides: TGTGCCAGCAGCTTTGAGGGGGGGCACACTGAAGCTTTCTTT. The full variable domain, rest sourced from reference TRBV7-3 and TRBJ1-1, is GAGVSQTPSNKVTEKGKYVELRCDPISGHTALYWYRQSLGQGPEFLIYFQGTGAADDSGLPNDRFFAVRPEGSVSTLKIQRTERGDSAVYLCASSFEGGHTEAFFGQGTRLTVV.

The gene calls are TRBV10-2 and TRBJ2-7; 9 nucleotides agree with TRBD1. With 2 bases clipped from V and 6 bases from J, the junction kept 8 bases outside the gene matches. Germline V gene data show CDR1 as WSHSY and CDR2 as SAAADI. This CDR3 comprises 15 residues. CDR3 region: CASSEATGGSSEQYV. The CDR3 DNA reads as TGCGCCAGCAGTGAGGCGACAGGGGGGTCCAGCGAGCAGTACGTC.

The V call is TRBV25-1, the J call TRBJ1-5; TRBD1 matches at 8 bases. Germline V gene sequence: CDR1 MGHDK, CDR2 SYGVNS. The CDR3 extends over 17 amino acids. The junction had 6 bases not matched to a gene; V was cut back by 2 bases and J by 0 bases. The CDR3 sequence: CASSENTGGNSNQPQHF. In DNA form, the CDR3 reads TGTGCCAGCAGTGAAAATACAGGGGGAAATAGCAATCAGCCCCAGCATTTT.

The chain employs TRBV2 and TRBJ2-7; 7 nucleotides line up with TRBD1. V dropped 4 bases and J dropped 6; count of bases not matched to a gene: 12. The CDR3 contains 15 residues. The germline gives CDR1 SNHLY, CDR2 FYNNEI. CDR3 region: CASSGDGTEIGEQYF. CDR3 nucleotides: TGTGCCAGCAGTGGGGATGGGACAGAGATAGGCGAGCAGTACTTC.

The chain uses TRBV13 and TRBJ2-5, with D possibly matching TRBD2 (6 bases). The J call may be in error: the DNA end matches TRBJ2-7 better. Germline assignment: CDR1 PRHDT and CDR2 FYEKMQ (reference sequence). The CDR3 consists of 15 residues. CDR3 in amino acids: CASSTIRDSSYEQYF. CDR3 nucleotide sequence: TGTGCCAGCAGCACAATCCGGGACTCCTCCTACGAGCAGTACTTC.

CDR3 in amino acids: CASSFRVSYEQYV. The DNA of the CDR3 is TGTGCCAGCAGCTTCAGGGTATCCTACGAGCAGTACGTC. This sequence joins TRBV13 and TRBJ2-7; D may be TRBD1 (5 bases). V was trimmed by 3 bases and J by 1 base, leaving 7 bases between them. This CDR3 has 13 amino acids. The germline CDR1 and CDR2 sequences are PRHDT and FYEKMQ (reference sequence).

CDR3 region: CASMGQGPYNEQFF. The CDR3 DNA reads TGTGCCAGTATGGGCCAGGGACCCTACAATGAGCAGTTCTTC. J is TRBJ2-1 and V is TRBV19; D might be TRBD1 or TRBD2, each matching 5 bases. The V end was cut by 7 bases, the J end by 2 bases, with 12 bases between. The germline V gene has CDR1 LNHDA and CDR2 SQIVND (reference sequence). The CDR3 runs 14 residues.

The chain carries TRBV6-5 and TRBJ1-3; D is uncertain. Trimming removed 5 bases at V and 2 bases at J, with 7 bases between. The CDR3 extends over 13 amino acids. CDR1 MNHEY and CDR2 SVGAGI come from the germline V gene. As DNA, the CDR3 is TGTGCCAGCAGTGAACAAGCTGGAAACACCATATATTTT. It translates to CASSEQAGNTIYF.

The gene calls are TRBV30 and TRBJ1-2; D gene unclear. The CDR3 length is 13 residues. The V end was cut by 0 bases, the J end by 5 bases, with 10 bases between. The germline CDR1 and CDR2 sequences are GTSNPN and SVGIG (reference sequence). The CDR3 coding sequence is TGTGCCTGGAGTGTATATACCGCTTATGGCTACACCTTC. Translating it yields CAWSVYTAYGYTF. The full variable domain, with the rest looked up from reference TRBV30 and TRBJ1-2, is SQTIHQWPATLVQPVGSPLSLECTVEGTSNPNLYWYRQAAGRGLQLLFYSVGIGQISSEVPQNLSASRPQDRQFILSSKKLLLSDSGFYLCAWSVYTAYGYTFGSGTRLTVV.

This chain connects TRBV19 to TRBJ2-3; 10 bases agree with TRBD2. J lost 0 bases, V lost 5 bases, and 11 bases had no gene match. Germline V gene data show CDR1 as LNHDA and CDR2 as SQIVND (reference sequence). The CDR3 extends over 18 amino acids. CDR3 residues: CASSLSSGRQTSTDTQYF. The CDR3 DNA reads TGTGCCAGTAGTCTCTCTAGCGGGAGACAAACTAGCACAGATACGCAGTATTTT.

The chain couples TRBV14 to TRBJ2-5; 7 nucleotides align to TRBD2. CDR3 length equals 14 residues. After removal of 3 bases from V and 5 bases from J, the junction contained 6 bases not matched to a gene. Germline CDR1 and CDR2: SGHDN and FVKESK. CDR3 in amino acids: CASSHPGRVETQYF. CDR3 DNA: TGTGCCAGCAGCCACCCAGGGAGGGTGGAGACCCAGTACTTC.